A selection of T cell receptor beta chains follows, all from one sample in a study of OX40 agonist ivuxolimab in advanced cancers. Here immunoSEQ multiplex PCR was the method, and the copy in TCRdb shows in-frame clones only, minus some. The table shows some 49,000 clones, with roughly 82% occurring only once. The sample consisted of CD4+ or CD8+ T cells sorted from blood, taken in a trial of the OX40 agonist ivuxolimab. The receptors were sampled from an adult with an advanced solid tumor such as melanoma, head and neck, liver or kidney cancer. Both conserved end residues are part of each CDR3. D genes are given only for firm matches. Rows may omit the clone size; those that give it use once, few, many or a size class.

J gene,D gene,V gene,clone size,CDR3 protein,CDR3 DNA
TRBJ1-4,.,TRBV19,.,CASSLGRGREKLFF,TGTGCCAGTAGTTTAGGGAGGGGACGCGAAAAACTGTTTTTT
TRBJ2-1,.,TRBV4-2,.,CASSQGSYNEQFF,TGTGCCAGCAGCCAAGGCTCCTACAATGAGCAGTTCTTC
TRBJ1-6,.,TRBV2,.,CASSVQGVANSPLHF,TGTGCCAGCAGTGTACAAGGGGTTGCAAATTCACCCCTCCACTTT
TRBJ2-5,.,TRBV30,once,CAWRTARRGFRETQYF,TGTGCCTGGAGGACGGCTAGACGAGGGTTCCGGGAGACCCAGTACTTC
TRBJ2-5,.,TRBV25-1,.,CASSGQETQYF,TGTGCCAGCAGTGGACAAGAGACCCAGTACTTC
TRBJ2-1,TRBD2,TRBV5-1,.,CASSTGAGGHEQFF,TGCGCCAGCAGTACGGGGGCGGGGGGCCATGAGCAGTTCTTC
TRBJ1-2,.,TRBV7-2,.,CASSEVGNYGYTF,TGTGCCAGCAGTGAAGTAGGAAACTATGGCTACACCTTC
TRBJ2-5,TRBD1,TRBV11-2,.,CASSRQGYLETQYF,TGTGCCAGCAGTAGACAGGGATATTTAGAGACCCAGTACTTC
TRBJ2-7,.,TRBV2,.,CATQQSGLRLEQYF,TGTGCCACCCAGCAGTCGGGACTTCGATTAGAGCAGTACTTC
TRBJ2-7,TRBD1,TRBV4-1,.,CASSAGQGSSRHEQYF,TGCGCCAGCAGCGCGGGACAGGGCTCGAGTAGACACGAGCAGTACTTC
TRBJ1-5,TRBD1,TRBV28,.,CASSQPGTVTTSNQPQHF,TGTGCCAGCAGCCAGCCCGGGACAGTCACGACAAGCAATCAGCCCCAGCATTTT
TRBJ2-5,.,TRBV9,few,CASSVDAGLKETQYF,TGTGCCAGCAGCGTAGATGCAGGGTTGAAAGAGACCCAGTACTTC
TRBJ1-4,.,TRBV9,.,CASSATGQHEKLFF,TGTGCCAGCAGCGCGACAGGACAGCACGAAAAACTGTTTTTT
TRBJ1-1,.,TRBV6-5,.,CASSYSTGGGGTEAFF,TGTGCCAGCAGTTACTCGACTGGGGGCGGGGGCACTGAAGCTTTCTTT
TRBJ1-1,TRBD1,TRBV7-2,.,CASSPQGGGTEAFF,TGTGCCAGCAGCCCCCAGGGGGGTGGCACTGAAGCTTTCTTT
TRBJ2-5,TRBD1,TRBV18,.,CASSPTGTETQYF,TGTGCCAGCTCACCGACAGGGACGGAGACCCAGTACTTC
TRBJ2-1,TRBD2,TRBV28,.,CASSTKGLAAERPYNEQFF,TGTGCCAGCAGTACCAAGGGACTAGCGGCGGAGCGACCCTACAATGAGCAGTTCTTC
TRBJ2-1,.,TRBV7-9,.,CASSPLSEQFF,TGTGCCAGCAGCCCATTATCTGAGCAGTTCTTC
TRBJ2-7,.,TRBV4-2,.,CASSQDPTHSYEQYF,TGTGCCAGCAGCCAAGATCCTACACACTCCTACGAGCAGTACTTC
TRBJ2-1,TRBD2,TRBV9,.,CASSVAGTSLGNEQFF,TGTGCCAGCAGCGTAGCCGGGACTAGCTTAGGGAATGAGCAGTTCTTC
TRBJ2-3,.,TRBV7-3,few,CASSLTGASPGGVTSTDTQYF,TGTGCCAGCAGCTTAACGGGGGCGTCCCCTGGCGGGGTAACTAGCACAGATACGCAGTATTTT
TRBJ1-3,.,TRBV10-3,.,CAISERTDGNTIYF,TGTGCCATCAGTGAGCGGACAGATGGAAACACCATATATTTT
TRBJ2-7,.,TRBV6-5,.,CASSYVLGDSYEQYF,TGTGCCAGCAGTTACGTACTGGGGGACTCCTACGAGCAGTACTTC
TRBJ2-2,.,TRBV14,once,CASSQERLANTGELFF,TGTGCCAGCAGCCAAGAGAGGTTGGCGAACACCGGGGAGCTGTTTTTT
TRBJ2-3,TRBD2,TRBV2,.,CASSERLAGNGDTQYF,TGTGCCAGCAGTGAGAGGCTAGCGGGGAACGGGGATACGCAGTATTTT
TRBJ2-7,.,TRBV7-8,.,CASSRGQGVAGYEQYF,TGTGCCAGCAGCCGAGGTCAGGGCGTCGCGGGCTACGAGCAGTACTTC
TRBJ2-7,.,TRBV6-1,.,CASSDAIYEQYF,TGTGCCAGCAGCGACGCCATTTACGAGCAGTACTTC
TRBJ1-2,.,TRBV6-5,.,CASLGTGWPAYGYTF,TGTGCCAGTTTGGGAACAGGGTGGCCCGCCTATGGCTACACCTTC
TRBJ1-5,.,TRBV27,.,CASKKGLNNQPQHF,TGTGCCAGCAAGAAGGGATTAAATAATCAGCCCCAGCATTTT
TRBJ2-3,.,TRBV18,.,CASSPPGTEGDTQYF,TGTGCCAGCTCACCACCAGGGACGGAGGGAGATACGCAGTATTTT
TRBJ2-1,TRBD2,TRBV6-5,.,CASRQLGLGYNEQFF,TGTGCCAGCAGGCAATTGGGACTAGGATACAATGAGCAGTTCTTC